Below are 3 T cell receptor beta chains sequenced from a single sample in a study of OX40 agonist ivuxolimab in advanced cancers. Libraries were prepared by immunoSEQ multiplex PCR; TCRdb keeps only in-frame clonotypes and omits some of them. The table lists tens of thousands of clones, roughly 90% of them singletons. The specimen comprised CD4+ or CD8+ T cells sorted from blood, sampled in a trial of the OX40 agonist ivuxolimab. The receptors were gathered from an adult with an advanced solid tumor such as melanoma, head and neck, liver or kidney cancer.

CDR3 coding DNA: TGTGCCAGCAGGGGAGTCCCGAACACTGAAGCTTTCTTT. It codes for CASRGVPNTEAFF. The gene calls are TRBV28 and TRBJ1-1; D uncertain. Trimming stripped 6 bases from V and 1 base from J, with 9 bases between. CDR3 length: 13 amino acids. From germline, CDR1 is MDHEN and CDR2 SYDVKM. Looking up the rest from reference TRBV28 and TRBJ1-1 gives the full variable domain: DVKVTQSSRYLVKRTGEKVFLECVQDMDHENMFWYRQDPGLGLRLIYFSYDVKMKEKGDIPEGYSVSREKKERFSLILESASTNQTSMYLCASRGVPNTEAFFGQGTRLTVV.

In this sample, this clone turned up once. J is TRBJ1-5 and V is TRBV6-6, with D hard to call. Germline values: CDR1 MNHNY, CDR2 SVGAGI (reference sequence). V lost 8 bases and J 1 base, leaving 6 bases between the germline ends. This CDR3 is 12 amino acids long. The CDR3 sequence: CASGESNQPQHF. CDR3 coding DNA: TGTGCCAGCGGGGAGAGCAATCAGCCCCAGCATTTT.

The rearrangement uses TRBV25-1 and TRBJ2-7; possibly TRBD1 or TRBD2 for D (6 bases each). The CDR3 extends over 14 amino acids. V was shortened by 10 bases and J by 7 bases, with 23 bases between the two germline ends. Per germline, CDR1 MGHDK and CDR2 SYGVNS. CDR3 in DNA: TGTGCCACCAGGGGCGGGACCTACCCCTGGGAGCAGTACTTC. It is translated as CATRGGTYPWEQYF.